What follows are 11 T cell receptor beta chains derived from one specimen sequenced in a study of human T cells and chemical hapten exposure. One entry per CDR3 protein, called by TCRdb with MiXCR from the RACE reads. The sample has 95,000 or so distinct CDR3 sequences; about an eighth are singletons. Noted time point: patch test 2, 6 weeks after DPC sensitization. Treatment indicated: therapeutic diphenylcyclopropenone sensitization with weekly scalp DPC. Sample: whole blood, taken in connection with sensitization to the hapten diphenylcyclopropenone (DPC). The receptor source for this set is a woman aged 40 to 55 with alopecia areata. Some clones in this sample may be carry-over from other donors' samples.

This clonotype came up many times. V is TRBV18 and J is TRBJ1-1, with D perhaps matching TRBD1 (6 bases). The length of the CDR3 is 12 residues. The germline V gene has CDR1 KGHSH and CDR2 LQKENI. V was cut by 5 bases and J by 5 bases, with 9 bases left in between. This CDR3 is CASSIRGTEAFF. DNA for the CDR3: TGTGCCAGCTCAATCAGGGGAACTGAAGCTTTCTTT.

This chain connects TRBV20-1 to TRBJ1-6, with D tentatively TRBD1 (5 bases). The CDR3 is 15 residues long. CDR1 is DFQATT and CDR2 is SNEGSKA in the germline V gene (reference sequence). Trimming left V 3 bases short and J 9 bases short, with 18 bases between. The CDR3: CSARPTETGISPLHF. For the CDR3, the DNA is TGCAGTGCTAGGCCGACAGAAACTGGGATTTCACCCCTCCACTTT.

This clonotype was detected only a few times. V is TRBV7-6 and J is TRBJ1-6, with TRBD1 identical over 10 bases. Trimming removed 5 bases from V and 10 bases from J; junction bases left unmatched: 8. This CDR3 is 15 amino acids long. The V gene's germline CDR1 is SGHVS and CDR2 FNYEAQ. The CDR3 DNA reads TGTGCCAGCAGCGCCGGACAGGGGGGGAGGTCACCCCTCCACTTT. Translation gives CASSAGQGGRSPLHF.

This clonotype showed up many times. The chain combines TRBV9 with TRBJ1-5; D not resolved. Germline values: CDR1 SGDLS, CDR2 YYNGEE. V gave up 0 bases and J gave up 5 bases, with 12 bases separating them. This CDR3 is 15 amino acids long. CDR3 residues: CASSVGWVGDQPQHF. For the CDR3, the DNA is TGTGCCAGCAGCGTAGGGTGGGTTGGGGATCAGCCCCAGCATTTT.

There are a few counts of this clonotype. The chain links TRBV27 to TRBJ1-2; the match to TRBD1 covers 7 bases. The CDR3 covers 14 residues. Per the germline V gene, CDR1 is MNHEY and CDR2 is SMNVEV (reference sequence). V lost 5 bases, J lost 4 bases, and 7 bases stayed unmatched. The chain's CDR3 is CASSPRQGAYGYTF. Written as DNA, the CDR3 is TGTGCCAGCAGTCCGCGACAGGGTGCCTATGGCTACACCTTC.

This clonotype was detected many times. This chain joins TRBV3-1 and TRBJ1-2; no definite D call. Trimming removed 0 bases from V and 4 bases from J, with 12 bases in between. The CDR3 is made up of 15 amino acids. Germline V gene sequence: CDR1 LGHDT, CDR2 YNNKEL (reference sequence). The CDR3 is CASSQDLADLYGYTF. CDR3 coding DNA: TGTGCCAGCAGCCAAGATCTCGCAGACCTCTATGGCTACACCTTC. Using reference TRBV3-1 and TRBJ1-2 for the parts outside the CDR3, the full variable domain is DTAVSQTPKYLVTQMGNDKSIKCEQNLGHDTMYWYKQDSKKFLKIMFSYNNKELIINETVPNRFSPKSPDKAHLNLHINSLELGDSAVYFCASSQDLADLYGYTFGSGTRLTVV.

V gene TRBV28 combines with J gene TRBJ1-5; TRBD1 matches at 10 bases. The CDR3 covers 15 residues. V gave up 4 bases and J gave up 10 bases; unmatched junction bases: 10. Germline values: CDR1 MDHEN, CDR2 SYDVKM. The CDR3 region is CASSYMSTGGYPQHF. CDR3 DNA: TGTGCCAGCAGTTATATGTCGACAGGGGGCTACCCCCAGCATTTT. The full variable domain, its missing parts supplied by reference TRBV28 and TRBJ1-5, is DVKVTQSSRYLVKRTGEKVFLECVQDMDHENMFWYRQDPGLGLRLIYFSYDVKMKEKGDIPEGYSVSREKKERFSLILESASTNQTSMYLCASSYMSTGGYPQHFGDGTRLSIL.

This clonotype appeared many times. V gene TRBV18 combines with J gene TRBJ1-1; 10 bases are a match to TRBD1. Per germline, CDR1 KGHSH and CDR2 LQKENI. With 2 bases clipped from V and 5 bases from J, the junction kept 8 bases outside the gene matches. This CDR3 is 16 amino acids long. The CDR3 nucleotides are TGTGCCAGCTCACCAAGAGACAGGGGGCGAGTTACTGAAGCTTTCTTT. Translated: CASSPRDRGRVTEAFF.

This clonotype occurred many times. The rearrangement uses TRBV19 and TRBJ1-5, with 7 bases aligning to TRBD1. V trimming: 3 bases; J trimming: 9 bases; junction bases outside the gene matches: 11. CDR1 and CDR2 from the germline V gene are LNHDA and SQIVND (reference sequence). The CDR3 is 15 amino acids. CDR3 sequence (DNA): TGTGCCAGTAGTATTTTTCTCACAGGGGATACGCCCCAGCATTTT. This sequence encodes CASSIFLTGDTPQHF.

For this clonotype: This sequence may be a read error, since a much larger clone differs from it by one base. The chain employs TRBV6-2 or TRBV6-3 and TRBJ2-5; the match to TRBD1 covers 11 bases. The length of the CDR3 is 13 residues. Germline V gene data show CDR1 as MNHEY and CDR2 as SVGEGT. V shed 7 bases, J shed 9 bases, and the junction held 7 bases outside the gene matches. The CDR3 here is CASNRDRGKSQYF. The CDR3 region has the DNA TGTGCCAGCAACAGGGACAGGGGGAAGTCCCAGTACTTC.

This clonotype was counted ten times or more. The rearrangement links TRBV19 to TRBJ1-5; D is unresolved. The CDR3 has 14 residues. The germline V and J ends were trimmed by 9 bases and 9 bases, with 21 bases remaining between them. Germline-derived CDR1 and CDR2 are LNHDA and SQIVND (reference sequence). The DNA of the CDR3 is TGTGCCAGCAACCCCTCTTTGGGGTGGGGGCCCCAGCATTTT. Residues: CASNPSLGWGPQHF.